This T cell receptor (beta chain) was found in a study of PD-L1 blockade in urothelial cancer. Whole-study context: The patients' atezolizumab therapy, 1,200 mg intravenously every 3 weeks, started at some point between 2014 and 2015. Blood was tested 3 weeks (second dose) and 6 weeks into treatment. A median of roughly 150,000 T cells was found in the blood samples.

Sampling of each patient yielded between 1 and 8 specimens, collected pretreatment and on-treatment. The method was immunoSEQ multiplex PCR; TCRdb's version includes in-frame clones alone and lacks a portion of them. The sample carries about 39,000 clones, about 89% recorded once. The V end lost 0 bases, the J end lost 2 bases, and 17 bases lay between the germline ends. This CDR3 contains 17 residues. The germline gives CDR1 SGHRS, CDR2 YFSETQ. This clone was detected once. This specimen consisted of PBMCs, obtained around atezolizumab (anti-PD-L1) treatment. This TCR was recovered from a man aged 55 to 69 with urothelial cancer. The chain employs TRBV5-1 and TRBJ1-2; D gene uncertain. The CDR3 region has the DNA TGCGCCAGCAGCTTGGGTCAGGCCGACGATTTCAACTATGGCTACACCTTC. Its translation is CASSLGQADDFNYGYTF.